These 9 T cell receptor beta chains were sequenced from one sample in a study of blood T cells in healthy people across ages. PCR was performed a second time for about 6 to 12 cycles using a sample-barcoded 5' primer and a J-beta primer mix. TCRdb called the 5' RACE reads again in MiXCR, with one record for every CDR3 protein. The table shows approximately 810,000 distinct CDR3 sequences, with 30% to 45% occurring only once. The sequenced sample was blood. The receptor set was obtained from a man aged 18 to 29 in good health.

In regard to this clonotype: A read error may produce the germline difference seen at one junction end. The CDR3 coding sequence is TGTGCCAACAGTTACTCCGCAGGGGCCGGCTCACAGACAGCCAAAAACATTCAGTACTTC. It codes for CANSYSAGAGSQTAKNIQYF. The rearrangement links TRBV6-2 or TRBV6-3 to TRBJ2-4; a possible D gene is TRBD1 (6 bases). CDR3 length equals 20 residues. CDR1 and CDR2 (germline): MNHEY, SVGEGT.

This clonotype was counted only a few times. This chain joins TRBV7-3 and TRBJ2-1; D is undetermined. V lost 5 bases and J 6 bases, leaving 11 bases between the germline ends. The CDR3 runs 13 residues. CDR1 and CDR2 (germline): SGHTA, FQGTGA. CDR3 sequence: CASSPYTGNEQFF. CDR3 in DNA: TGTGCCAGCAGCCCCTATACGGGCAATGAGCAGTTCTTC.

The chain recombines TRBV7-2 with TRBJ1-1, with D perhaps TRBD1 (5 bases). The germline gives CDR1 SGHTA, CDR2 FQGNSA. The CDR3 is 15 residues long. With 0 bases removed from V and 1 base from J, the gap between germline ends came to 9 bases. Here the CDR3 reads CASSLAGGGNTEAFF. CDR3 DNA: TGTGCCAGCAGCTTAGCTGGGGGGGGGAACACTGAAGCTTTCTTT.

Notes on this clonotype: A much larger clone lies a single base off, so this may be a read error. The chain links TRBV12-3 or TRBV12-4 to TRBJ1-5; TRBD1 might be the D (6 bases). There are 14 residues in the CDR3. The CDR3 here is CASNLGGVNQPQHF. In DNA form, the CDR3 reads TGTGCCAGCAATTTAGGGGGGGTCAATCAGCCCCAGCATTTT.

The chain links TRBV20-1 to TRBJ1-5, with D uncertain. Germline V gene lookup returns CDR1 DFQATT and CDR2 SNEGSKA (reference sequence). CDR3 length: 15 amino acids. V shed 6 bases and J shed 1 base, with 16 bases lying between them. The CDR3 reads CSADIPGHSNQPQHF. For the CDR3, the DNA is TGCAGTGCCGATATCCCCGGGCACAGCAATCAGCCCCAGCATTTT.

V usage is TRBV10-2 and J usage is TRBJ1-1, with TRBD1 as a possible D gene (6 bases). The CDR3 runs to 15 residues. CDR1 WSHSY and CDR2 SAAADI come from the germline V gene. The V and J ends lost 0 bases and 1 base respectively, with 9 bases between them. CDR3 amino acids: CASSESPGENTEAFF. CDR3 coding DNA: TGCGCCAGCAGTGAGTCGCCAGGGGAGAACACTGAAGCTTTCTTT.

This clonotype was seen a handful of times. The chain joins TRBV4-3 to TRBJ2-2, with 11 bases aligning to TRBD2. The CDR3 contains 16 residues. The junction had 2 bases not matched to a gene; V was cut back by 1 base and J by 4 bases. Germline V CDR1 and CDR2: LGHNA, YSLEER. The CDR3 reads CASSQAGTSGTGELFF. The CDR3 bases are TGCGCCAGCAGCCAAGCCGGGACTAGCGGCACCGGGGAGCTGTTTTTT.

The chain is built from TRBV12-3 or TRBV12-4 and TRBJ1-1; no definite D call. V lost 2 bases, J lost 5 bases, and 9 bases lay in between. CDR3 length: 13 amino acids. CDR3 sequence (DNA): TGTGCCAGCAGTTTAAATGGGGAAACTGAAGCTTTCTTT. It yields the protein CASSLNGETEAFF.

The rearrangement uses TRBV12-3 or TRBV12-4 and TRBJ1-1, with TRBD1 matching over 7 bases. V was pared by 7 bases and J by 7 bases, with 3 bases of the junction left unmatched. The CDR3 contains 11 residues. The CDR3 DNA is TGTGCCAGCATGAGGACAGGTGAAGCTTTCTTT. Translating gives CASMRTGEAFF.